What follows describes a single T cell receptor beta chain. Its antigen remains unidentified. The record originates from a study of T cell responses to AZD1222 COVID-19 vaccine. The study, taken as a whole, reports: Females outnumbered males among donors, who were mostly white British; clonal diversity was possibly underestimated. Spike-wide vaccine-associated CD4 TCRs dominated at 160-218 and 743-854. Recipients of AZD1222 seropositive at baseline numbered only five or six. Repertoires in all cases were sampled only once the peak T cell response had passed.

V was clipped by 5 bases and J by 3 bases, with 17 bases between them. The CDR3 contains 15 residues. CDR1 is SEHNR and CDR2 is FQNEAQ in the germline V gene (reference sequence). TCRdb's table, derived via immunoSEQ multiplex PCR, lists solely in-frame clones and lacks some. In the table there are about 78,000 clones, about 82% of which are singletons. This receptor was taken from an adult in good health. The rearrangement uses TRBV7-9 and TRBJ2-7; D not certain. The input for sequencing was peripheral blood, taken on day 0 of AZD1222 vaccination. The CDR3 DNA sequence: TGTGCCAGCAGCCTTATCCGAGGCCGCGGCTACGAGCAGTACTTC. Protein sequence: CASSLIRGRGYEQYF.